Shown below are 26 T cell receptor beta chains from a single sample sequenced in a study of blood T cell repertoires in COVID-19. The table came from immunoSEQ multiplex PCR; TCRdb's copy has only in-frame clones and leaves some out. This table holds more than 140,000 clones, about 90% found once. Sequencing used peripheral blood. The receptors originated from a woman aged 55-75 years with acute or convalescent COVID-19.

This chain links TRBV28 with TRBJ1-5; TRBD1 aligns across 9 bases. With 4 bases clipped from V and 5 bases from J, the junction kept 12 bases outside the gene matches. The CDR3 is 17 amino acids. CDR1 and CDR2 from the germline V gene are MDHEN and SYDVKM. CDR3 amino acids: CASSYHTGTGSYQPQHF. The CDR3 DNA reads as TGTGCCAGCAGTTATCATACCGGGACAGGGTCCTATCAGCCCCAGCATTTT.

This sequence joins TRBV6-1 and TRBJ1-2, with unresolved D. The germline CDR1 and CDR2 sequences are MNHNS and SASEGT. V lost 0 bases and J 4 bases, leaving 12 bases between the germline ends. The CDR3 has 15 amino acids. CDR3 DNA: TGTGCCAGCAGTGAAGCGAGCCAGGATGGCTATGGCTACACCTTC. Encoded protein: CASSEASQDGYGYTF.

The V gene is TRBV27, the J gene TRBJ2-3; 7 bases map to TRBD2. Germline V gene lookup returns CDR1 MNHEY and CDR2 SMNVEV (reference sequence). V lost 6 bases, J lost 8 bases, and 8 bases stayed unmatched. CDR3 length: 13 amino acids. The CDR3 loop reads CASSFPGLGTQYF. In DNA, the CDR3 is TGTGCCAGCAGCTTTCCAGGACTAGGTACGCAGTATTTT.

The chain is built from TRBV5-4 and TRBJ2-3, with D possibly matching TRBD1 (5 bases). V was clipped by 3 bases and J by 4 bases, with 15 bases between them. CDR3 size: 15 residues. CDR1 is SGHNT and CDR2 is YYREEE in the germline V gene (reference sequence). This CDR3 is CASSSAGRQADTQYF. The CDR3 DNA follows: TGTGCCAGCAGCTCGGCAGGGCGGCAGGCAGATACGCAGTATTTT.

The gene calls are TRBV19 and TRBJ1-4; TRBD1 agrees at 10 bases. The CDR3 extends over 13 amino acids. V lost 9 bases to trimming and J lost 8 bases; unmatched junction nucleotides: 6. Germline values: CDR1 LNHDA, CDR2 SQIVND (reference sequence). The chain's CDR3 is CASRTGGVEKLFF. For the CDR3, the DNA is TGTGCCAGCCGGACAGGGGGTGTGGAAAAACTGTTTTTT.

CDR3 loop: CASSLNGGTDTQYF. CDR3 coding DNA: TGTGCCAGCAGCTTAAACGGGGGCACAGATACGCAGTATTTT. V and J are TRBV11-3 and TRBJ2-3, with D possibly TRBD2 on 5 matching bases. CDR3 length: 14 residues. CDR1 and CDR2 from the germline V gene are SGHNT and YENEEA. The V gene lost 2 bases and the J gene lost 1 base, with 7 bases spanning the gap.

CDR3 sequence reads: CASMSTGTILEAFF. DNA for the CDR3: TGTGCCAGCATGAGTACAGGCACTATCTTGGAAGCTTTCTTT. The chain couples TRBV7-9 to TRBJ1-1; D is perhaps TRBD1 (5 bases). This CDR3 contains 14 residues. V was cut by 7 bases and J by 8 bases, with 20 bases left in between. CDR1 SEHNR and CDR2 FQNEAQ come from the germline V gene (reference sequence).

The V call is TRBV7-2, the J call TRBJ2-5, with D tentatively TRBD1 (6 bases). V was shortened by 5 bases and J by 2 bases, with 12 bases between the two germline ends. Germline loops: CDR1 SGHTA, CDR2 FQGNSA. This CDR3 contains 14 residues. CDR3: CASSPGTLQETQYF. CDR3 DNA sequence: TGTGCCAGCAGCCCAGGGACACTTCAAGAGACCCAGTACTTC. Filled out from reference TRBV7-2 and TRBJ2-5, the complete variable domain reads GAGVSQSPSNKVTEKGKDVELRCDPISGHTALYWYRQSLGQGLEFLIYFQGNSAPDKSGLPSDRFSAERTGGSVSTLTIQRTQQEDSAVYLCASSPGTLQETQYFGPGTRLLVL.

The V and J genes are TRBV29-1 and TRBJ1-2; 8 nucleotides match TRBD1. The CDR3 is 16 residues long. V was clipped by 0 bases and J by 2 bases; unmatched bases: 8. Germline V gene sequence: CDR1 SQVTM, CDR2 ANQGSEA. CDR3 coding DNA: TGCAGCGTTGAAGAAGGGGCGGGACAGGTCAACTATGGCTACACCTTC. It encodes CSVEEGAGQVNYGYTF.

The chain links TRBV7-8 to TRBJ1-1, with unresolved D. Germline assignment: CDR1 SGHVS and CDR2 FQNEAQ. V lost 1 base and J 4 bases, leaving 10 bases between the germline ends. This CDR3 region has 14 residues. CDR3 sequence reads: CASSLGGGGTEAFF. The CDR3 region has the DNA TGTGCCAGCAGCTTAGGAGGCGGCGGCACTGAAGCTTTCTTT.

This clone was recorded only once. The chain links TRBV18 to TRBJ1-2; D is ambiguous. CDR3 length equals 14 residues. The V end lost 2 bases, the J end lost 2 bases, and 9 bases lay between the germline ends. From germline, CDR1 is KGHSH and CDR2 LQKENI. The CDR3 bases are TGTGCCAGCTCACCAGGGAGTGTCAACTATGGCTACACCTTC. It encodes CASSPGSVNYGYTF.

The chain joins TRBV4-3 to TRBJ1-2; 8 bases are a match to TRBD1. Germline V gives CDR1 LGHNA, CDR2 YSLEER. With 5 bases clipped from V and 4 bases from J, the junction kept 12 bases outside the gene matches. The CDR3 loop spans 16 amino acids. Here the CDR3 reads CASSSRTGLMGYGYTF. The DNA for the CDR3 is TGCGCCAGCAGCTCTCGGACAGGGCTGATGGGCTATGGCTACACCTTC.

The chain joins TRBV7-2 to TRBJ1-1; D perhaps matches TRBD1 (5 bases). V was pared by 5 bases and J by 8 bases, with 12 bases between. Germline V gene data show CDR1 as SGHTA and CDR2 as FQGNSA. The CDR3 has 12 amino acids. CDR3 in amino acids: CASSPGTVEAFF. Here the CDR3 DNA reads TGTGCCAGCAGCCCCGGGACTGTGGAAGCTTTCTTT.

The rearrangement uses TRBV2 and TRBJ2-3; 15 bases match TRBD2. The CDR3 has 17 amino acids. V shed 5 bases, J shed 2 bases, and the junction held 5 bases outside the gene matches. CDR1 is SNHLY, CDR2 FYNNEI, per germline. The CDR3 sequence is CASSWTSGGASTDTQYF. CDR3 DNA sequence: TGTGCCAGCAGTTGGACTAGCGGGGGGGCCTCCACAGATACGCAGTATTTT.

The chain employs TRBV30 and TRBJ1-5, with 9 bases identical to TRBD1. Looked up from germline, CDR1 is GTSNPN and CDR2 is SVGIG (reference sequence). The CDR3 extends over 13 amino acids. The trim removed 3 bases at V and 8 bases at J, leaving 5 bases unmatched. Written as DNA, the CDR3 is TGTGCCTGGAGGGGACAGGGCGTGGAGCCCCAGCATTTT. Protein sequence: CAWRGQGVEPQHF.

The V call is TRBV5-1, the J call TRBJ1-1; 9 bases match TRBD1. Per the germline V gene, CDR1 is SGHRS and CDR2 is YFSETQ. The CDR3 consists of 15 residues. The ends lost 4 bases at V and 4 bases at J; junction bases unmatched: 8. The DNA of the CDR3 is TGCGCCAGCAGCCGAGGGACAGGGCAAAGCACTGAAGCTTTCTTT. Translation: CASSRGTGQSTEAFF.

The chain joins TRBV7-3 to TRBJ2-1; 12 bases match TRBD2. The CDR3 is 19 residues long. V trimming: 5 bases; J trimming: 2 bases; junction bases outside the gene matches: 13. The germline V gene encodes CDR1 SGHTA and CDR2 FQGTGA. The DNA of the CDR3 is TGTGCCAGCAGCCATTATCCCCCAAGGACTAGCGGGGCCTACAATGAGCAGTTCTTC. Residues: CASSHYPPRTSGAYNEQFF.

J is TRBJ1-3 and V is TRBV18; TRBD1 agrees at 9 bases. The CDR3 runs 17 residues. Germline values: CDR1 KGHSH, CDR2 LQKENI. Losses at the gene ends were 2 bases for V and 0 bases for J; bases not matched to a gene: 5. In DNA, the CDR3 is TGTGCCAGCTCACCAATGACAGGGGGTCACTCTGGAAACACCATATATTTT. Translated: CASSPMTGGHSGNTIYF.

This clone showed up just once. The CDR3 nucleotides are TGTGCCAGCAGCCCTGACAGGGGAGCCTACAATGAGCAGTTCTTC. Encoded protein: CASSPDRGAYNEQFF. The J gene is TRBJ2-1, the V gene TRBV7-2; 8 bases are a match to TRBD1. The CDR3 loop spans 15 amino acids. Germline lookup yields CDR1 SGHTA and CDR2 FQGNSA. V lost 5 bases, J lost 2 bases, and 5 bases stayed unmatched.

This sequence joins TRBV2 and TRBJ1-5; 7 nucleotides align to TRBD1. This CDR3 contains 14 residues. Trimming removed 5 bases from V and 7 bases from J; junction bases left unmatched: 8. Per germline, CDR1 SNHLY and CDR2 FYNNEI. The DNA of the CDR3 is TGTGCCAGCAGTCTCCGACAGGGCTGGCAGCCCCAGCATTTT. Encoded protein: CASSLRQGWQPQHF.

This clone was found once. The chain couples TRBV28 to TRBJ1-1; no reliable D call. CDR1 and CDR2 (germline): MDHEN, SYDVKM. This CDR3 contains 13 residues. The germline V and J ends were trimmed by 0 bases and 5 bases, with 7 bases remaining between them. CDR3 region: CASSLWTRTEAFF. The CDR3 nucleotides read TGTGCCAGCAGTTTATGGACACGGACTGAAGCTTTCTTT.

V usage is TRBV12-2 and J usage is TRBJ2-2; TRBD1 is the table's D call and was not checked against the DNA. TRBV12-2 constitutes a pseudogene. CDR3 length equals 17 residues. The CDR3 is CASRPKAGQTNTGELFF. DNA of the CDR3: TGTGCAAGTCGCCCAAAGGCGGGACAGACGAACACCGGGGAGCTGTTTTTT.

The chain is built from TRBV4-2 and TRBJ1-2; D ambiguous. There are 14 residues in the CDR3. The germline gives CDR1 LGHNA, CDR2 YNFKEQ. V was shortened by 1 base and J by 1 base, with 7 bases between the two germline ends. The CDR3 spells CASSQGHSNYGYTF. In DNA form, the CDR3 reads TGTGCCAGCAGCCAAGGTCACAGTAACTATGGCTACACCTTC.

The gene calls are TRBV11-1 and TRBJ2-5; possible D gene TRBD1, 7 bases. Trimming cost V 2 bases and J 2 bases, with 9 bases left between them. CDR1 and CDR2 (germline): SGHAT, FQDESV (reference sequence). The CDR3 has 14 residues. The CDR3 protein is CASSLQGGQETQYF. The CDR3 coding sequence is TGTGCCAGCAGCTTACAGGGGGGACAAGAGACCCAGTACTTC.

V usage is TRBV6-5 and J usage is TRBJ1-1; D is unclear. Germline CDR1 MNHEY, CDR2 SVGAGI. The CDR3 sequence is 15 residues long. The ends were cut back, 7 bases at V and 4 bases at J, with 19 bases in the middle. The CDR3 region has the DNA TGTGCCAGCATCCTGGGCTCTGGAGGAATCACTGAAGCTTTCTTT. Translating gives CASILGSGGITEAFF.

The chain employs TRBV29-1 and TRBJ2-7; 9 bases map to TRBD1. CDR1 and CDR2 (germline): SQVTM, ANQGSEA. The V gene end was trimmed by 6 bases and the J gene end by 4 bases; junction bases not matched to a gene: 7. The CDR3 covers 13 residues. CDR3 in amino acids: CSVIRDRDYEQYF. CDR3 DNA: TGCAGCGTCATCCGGGACAGGGATTACGAGCAGTACTTC.